This T cell receptor (beta chain) was captured by sequencing in a study of blood T cell repertoires in COVID-19 (dated by TCRdb to about 2020). Context from the whole study: Samples from collaborators originated in the United States, Italy and Spain and spanned both the acute and convalescent phases of COVID-19. The repertoires were released in a freely available public database intended as a resource for research on the immune response to SARS-CoV-2. Subjects who had been exposed to COVID-19, were actively infected with it, or had recovered from it provided the deeply sampled blood TCRbeta repertoires that made up the dataset. The material from the prospective study consisted of cDNA or gDNA derived from T cells, B-cell-depleted T cells, or PBMCs. Nearly every sample came with metadata listing a de-identified subject ID, COVID-19 status, age in years and sex. Samples were obtained from the ongoing ImmuneRACE study (first 160 participants) and from about 1,300 subjects provided by 6 global collaborators. Where available, HLA class I and class II types were obtained from metadata supplied by the sample provider rather than from assay-based typing.

The CDR3 holds 14 amino acids from the cysteine to the phenylalanine. Only CDR3 DNA remains: 42 bases, in frame from the first base. CDR1 and CDR2 (SGHNT, YYREEE) derive from the germline V gene (reference sequence). V is reduced by 2 bases and J by 6 bases, leaving a spacing of 11 bases between them. As concerns this clone: This clone's antigen is unknown. Base qualities are missing; no much larger clone stands one base away.

The investigation overall reported the following: How much clinical and demographic metadata was included differed by source and by participant, and the metadata was provided uncurated.

Collaborating institutions collected whole blood in K2EDTA tubes following their own protocols. For TCRbeta analysis, collaborators shipped samples as frozen whole blood, isolated PBMCs, or DNA extracted from either of those sample types. TCRbeta CDR3 regions were amplified from genomic DNA by means of the immunoSEQ Assay, a bias-controlled multiplex PCR. The source study handled its data this way. Within the assay, amplification of reference gene primers was used to estimate how many nucleated cells each sample contained. Sequence reads were collapsed and filtered to measure the absolute abundance of every unique TCRbeta CDR3 rearrangement. Productive Simpson clonality was computed per sample as the square root of Simpson's diversity index over productive rearrangements. In its TCRdb copy, this immuneACCESS table keeps in-frame sequences only and misses some clones. Where compared with another copy, unresolved V genes explain less than half of these, and the others have no known cause. That table furnishes V, J and clone size, whereas the DNA furnished D and trimming. For this sample there are 40,000 to 50,000 clones; 87% appear just once. Of the sample, 3.5% to 4.5% falls within the top ten clones.

The chain is encoded by TRBV5-4 joined to TRBJ2-2; a weak D assignment points to TRBD1 (6 bases agree). Material for sequencing was peripheral blood. The clonotype originates from a man in his 60s with acute or convalescent COVID-19. CDR3 protein: CASSFVQGSGELFF. The DNA reads TGTGCCAGCAGCTTCGTACAGGGATCCGGGGAGCTGTTTTTT.